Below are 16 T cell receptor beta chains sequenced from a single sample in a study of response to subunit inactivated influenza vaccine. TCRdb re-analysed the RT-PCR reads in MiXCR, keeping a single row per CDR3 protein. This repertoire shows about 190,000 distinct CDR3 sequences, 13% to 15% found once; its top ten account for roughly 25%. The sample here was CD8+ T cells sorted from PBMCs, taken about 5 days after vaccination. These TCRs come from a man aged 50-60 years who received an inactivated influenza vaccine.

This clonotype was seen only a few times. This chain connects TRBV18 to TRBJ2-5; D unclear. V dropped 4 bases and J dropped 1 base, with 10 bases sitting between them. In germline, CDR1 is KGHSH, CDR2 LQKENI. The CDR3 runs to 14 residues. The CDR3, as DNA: TGTGCCAGCTCACACCGAGCCAGCCAAGAGACCCAGTACTTC. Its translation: CASSHRASQETQYF.

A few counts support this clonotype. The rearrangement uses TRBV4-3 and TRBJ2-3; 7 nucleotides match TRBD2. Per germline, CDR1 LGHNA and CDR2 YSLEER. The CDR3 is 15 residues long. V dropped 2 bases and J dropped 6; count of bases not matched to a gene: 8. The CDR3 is CASSQLGGGPDTQYF. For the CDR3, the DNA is TGCGCCAGCAGCCAATTGGGGGGAGGGCCCGATACGCAGTATTTT.

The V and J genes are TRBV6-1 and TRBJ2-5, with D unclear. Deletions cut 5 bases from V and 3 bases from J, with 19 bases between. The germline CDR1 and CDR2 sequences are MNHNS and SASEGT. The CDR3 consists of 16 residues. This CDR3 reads CASSRWQVGPEETQYF. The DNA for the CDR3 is TGTGCCAGCAGTCGTTGGCAGGTGGGCCCGGAAGAGACCCAGTACTTC.

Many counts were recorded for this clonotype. The CDR3 protein is CASSLGTGGTHADTQYF. Here the CDR3 DNA reads TGTGCCAGCAGCTTGGGGACAGGGGGGACGCACGCAGATACGCAGTATTTT. The rearrangement joins TRBV5-6 to TRBJ2-3; 10 bases map to TRBD1. This CDR3 comprises 17 residues. V was clipped by 0 bases and J by 4 bases; unmatched bases: 8. Germline lookup yields CDR1 SGHDT and CDR2 YYEEEE. The complete variable domain, with remaining parts taken from reference TRBV5-6 and TRBJ2-3, reads DAGVTQSPTHLIKTRGQQVTLRCSPKSGHDTVSWYQQALGQGPQFIFQYYEEEERQRGNFPDRFSGHQFPNYSSELNVNALLLGDSALYLCASSLGTGGTHADTQYFGPGTRLTVL.

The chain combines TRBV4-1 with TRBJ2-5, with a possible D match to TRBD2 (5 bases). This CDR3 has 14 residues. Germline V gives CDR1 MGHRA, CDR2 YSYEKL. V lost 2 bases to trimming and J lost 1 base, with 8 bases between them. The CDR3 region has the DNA TGCGCCAGCAGCCAAATTGAGGGCCAAGAGACCCAGTACTTC. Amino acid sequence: CASSQIEGQETQYF.

In DNA, the CDR3 is TGTGCCAGCAGCTTGGGGGACAGATACACCGGGGAGCTGTTTTTT. As protein: CASSLGDRYTGELFF. The chain links TRBV5-6 to TRBJ2-2, with TRBD1 identical over 7 bases. The CDR3 runs to 15 residues. The V and J ends lost 0 bases and 3 bases, in that order; junction bases with no gene match: 2. Germline loops: CDR1 SGHDT, CDR2 YYEEEE. Filled out from reference TRBV5-6 and TRBJ2-2, the complete variable domain reads DAGVTQSPTHLIKTRGQQVTLRCSPKSGHDTVSWYQQALGQGPQFIFQYYEEEERQRGNFPDRFSGHQFPNYSSELNVNALLLGDSALYLCASSLGDRYTGELFFGEGSRLTVL.

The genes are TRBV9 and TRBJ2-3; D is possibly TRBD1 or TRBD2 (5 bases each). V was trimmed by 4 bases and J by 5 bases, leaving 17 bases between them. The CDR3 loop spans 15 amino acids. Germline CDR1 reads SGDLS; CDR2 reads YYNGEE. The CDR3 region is CASSQTGRFIDTQYF. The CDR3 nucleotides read TGTGCCAGCAGCCAAACGGGGCGCTTCATAGATACGCAGTATTTT.

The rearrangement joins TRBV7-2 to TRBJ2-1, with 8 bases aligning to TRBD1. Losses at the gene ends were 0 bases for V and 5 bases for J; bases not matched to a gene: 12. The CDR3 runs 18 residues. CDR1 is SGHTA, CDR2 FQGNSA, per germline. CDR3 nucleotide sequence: TGTGCCAGCAGCTTAGCGGACAGGGAAGAGTACAGTGACAATGAGCAGTTCTTC. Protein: CASSLADREEYSDNEQFF.

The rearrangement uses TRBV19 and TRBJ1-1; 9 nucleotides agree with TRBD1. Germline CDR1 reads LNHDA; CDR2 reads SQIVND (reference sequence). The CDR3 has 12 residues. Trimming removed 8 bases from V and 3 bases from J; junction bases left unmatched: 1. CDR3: CASGTGYTEAFF. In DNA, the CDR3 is TGTGCCAGTGGGACAGGGTACACTGAAGCTTTCTTT. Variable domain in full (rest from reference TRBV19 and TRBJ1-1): DGGITQSPKYLFRKEGQNVTLSCEQNLNHDAMYWYRQDPGQGLRLIYYSQIVNDFQKGDIAEGYSVSREKKESFPLTVTSAQKNPTAFYLCASGTGYTEAFFGQGTRLTVV.

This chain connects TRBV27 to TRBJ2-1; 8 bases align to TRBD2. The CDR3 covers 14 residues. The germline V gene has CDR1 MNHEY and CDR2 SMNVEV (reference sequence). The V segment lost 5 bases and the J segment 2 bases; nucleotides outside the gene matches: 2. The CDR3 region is CASSTGGAYNEQFF. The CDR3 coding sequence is TGTGCCAGCAGTACCGGGGGGGCCTACAATGAGCAGTTCTTC.

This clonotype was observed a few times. CDR3 nucleotide sequence: TGTGCCAGCAGCCAAGATACAACAGGGTCCCAAGAGACCCAGTACTTC. Its translation is CASSQDTTGSQETQYF. The genes are TRBV14 and TRBJ2-5, with a tentative D call TRBD1 (6 bases). The germline CDR1 and CDR2 sequences are SGHDN and FVKESK. This CDR3 is built from 16 residues. Trimming pared 0 bases from V and 1 base from J, leaving 12 bases between.

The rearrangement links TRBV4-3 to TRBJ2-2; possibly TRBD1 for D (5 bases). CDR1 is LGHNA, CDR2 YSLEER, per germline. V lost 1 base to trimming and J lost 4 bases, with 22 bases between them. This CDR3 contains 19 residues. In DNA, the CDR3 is TGCGCCAGCAGCCAAGGGATCGGGTCTCAGGGTGTTTCCACCGGGGAGCTGTTTTTT. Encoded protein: CASSQGIGSQGVSTGELFF.

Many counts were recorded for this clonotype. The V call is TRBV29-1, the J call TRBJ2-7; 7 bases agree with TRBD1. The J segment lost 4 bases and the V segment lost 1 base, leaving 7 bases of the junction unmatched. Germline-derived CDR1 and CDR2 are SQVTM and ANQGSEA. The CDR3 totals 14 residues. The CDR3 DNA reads TGCAGCGTTGAAGTTAGGACAGGAAATTACGAGCAGTACTTC. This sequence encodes CSVEVRTGNYEQYF.

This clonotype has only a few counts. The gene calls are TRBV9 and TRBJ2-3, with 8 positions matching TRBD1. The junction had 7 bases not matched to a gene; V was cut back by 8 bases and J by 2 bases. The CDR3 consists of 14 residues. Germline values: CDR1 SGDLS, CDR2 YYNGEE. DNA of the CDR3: TGTGCCAGTCAGGACAGGGAAATCACAGATACGCAGTATTTT. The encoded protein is CASQDREITDTQYF.

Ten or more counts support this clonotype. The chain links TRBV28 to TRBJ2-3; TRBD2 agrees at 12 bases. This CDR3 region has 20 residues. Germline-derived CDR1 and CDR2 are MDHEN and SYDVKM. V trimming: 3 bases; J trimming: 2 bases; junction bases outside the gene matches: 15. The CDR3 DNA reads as TGTGCCAGCAGTTTCCCGCCGGGTACTAGCGGGAGGCTCAACACAGATACGCAGTATTTT. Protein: CASSFPPGTSGRLNTDTQYF. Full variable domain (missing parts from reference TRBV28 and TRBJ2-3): DVKVTQSSRYLVKRTGEKVFLECVQDMDHENMFWYRQDPGLGLRLIYFSYDVKMKEKGDIPEGYSVSREKKERFSLILESASTNQTSMYLCASSFPPGTSGRLNTDTQYFGPGTRLTVL.

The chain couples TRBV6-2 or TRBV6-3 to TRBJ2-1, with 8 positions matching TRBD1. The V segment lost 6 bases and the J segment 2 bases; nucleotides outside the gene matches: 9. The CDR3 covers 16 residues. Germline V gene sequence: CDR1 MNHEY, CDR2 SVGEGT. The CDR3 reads CASSLTRDRPYNEQFF. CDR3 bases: TGTGCCAGCAGCCTCACCCGGGACAGGCCCTACAATGAGCAGTTCTTC.